Listed below are T cell receptor beta chains from one sample, sequenced in a study of patients and donors after allogeneic stem cell transplantation. TCRdb passed the RT-PCR reads through MiXCR, listing each CDR3 protein once. The sample has about 110,000 distinct CDR3 sequences, about a third seen once. Sample: blood, either unsorted or a sorted T cell fraction (not recorded which). These receptors came from a human donor who was either an allogeneic HSCT recipient or a stem cell or donor lymphocyte infusion donor (not recorded which). It is not recorded whose cells these are; they may come from a transplant donor. The CDR3 runs from the conserved cysteine through the conserved F or W. The D gene is left open where the match is weak. A row's size may be missing; if present it is once, few, many or a size class.

TRBV5-1,.,.,TRBJ2-7,CASSVRDVSYEQYF,TGCGCCAGCAGCGTCCGGGACGTCTCCTACGAGCAGTACTTC
TRBV4-2,.,few,TRBJ1-3,CASSQENWEFSGNTIYF,TGTGCCAGCAGCCAAGAGAACTGGGAATTCTCTGGAAACACCATATATTTT
TRBV7-9,.,few,TRBJ1-5,CASSLAPSGRDQPQHF,TGTGCCAGCAGCTTGGCCCCCAGCGGAAGGGATCAGCCCCAGCATTTT
TRBV12-3/TRBV12-4,.,few,TRBJ1-2,CATPDGRAYGYTF,TGTGCCACTCCGGATGGACGGGCCTATGGCTACACCTTC
TRBV30,.,few,TRBJ1-5,CAWSPRGGQPQHF,TGTGCCTGGAGTCCTAGGGGAGGTCAGCCCCAGCATTTT
TRBV10-3,.,.,TRBJ1-2,CATTPHRADHGYTF,TGTGCCACCACCCCCCACAGAGCGGATCATGGCTACACCTTC
TRBV12-3/TRBV12-4,.,few,TRBJ1-5,CASSLVQGGNQPQHF,TGTGCCAGCAGTTTAGTCCAGGGCGGCAATCAGCCCCAGCATTTT
TRBV6-5,.,.,TRBJ2-5,CASSYSSPLLDGETQYF,TGTGCCAGCAGTTACTCGAGCCCCCTTCTCGACGGAGAGACCCAGTACTTC
TRBV29-1,TRBD2,.,TRBJ2-7,CSVRTSGPIYEQYF,TGCAGCGTCAGGACTAGCGGGCCTATTTACGAGCAGTACTTC
TRBV24-1,.,.,TRBJ1-5,CATSDFRGQPQHF,TGTGCCACCAGTGATTTCAGGGGTCAGCCCCAGCATTTT
TRBV28,.,few,TRBJ1-1,CASSRDPSNTEAFF,TGTGCCAGCAGTCGGGACCCCTCGAACACTGAAGCTTTCTTT
TRBV7-2,TRBD1,once,TRBJ2-3,CASSWTGEDTQYF,TGTGCCAGCAGCTGGACAGGGGAGGATACGCAGTATTTT
TRBV7-6,TRBD2,.,TRBJ2-3,CASSRGHGRIRSIIF,TGTGCCAGCAGCCGTGGACACGGGAGGATACGCAGTATTATCTTT
TRBV5-6,.,.,TRBJ1-5,CASSPNGGISNQPQHF,TGTGCCAGCAGCCCTAACGGGGGGATTAGCAATCAGCCCCAGCATTTT
TRBV12-3/TRBV12-4,TRBD1,.,TRBJ1-2,CASSLRSGGYGYTF,TGTGCCAGCAGTTTACGGTCAGGGGGCTATGGCTACACCTTC
TRBV28,.,.,TRBJ2-1,CASSWGPEQFF,TGTGCCAGCAGTTGGGGCCCAGAGCAGTTCTTC
TRBV10-3,.,few,TRBJ2-5,CAISESMAETQYF,TGTGCCATCAGTGAGTCGATGGCGGAGACCCAGTACTTC
TRBV29-1,.,.,TRBJ1-5,CSVVSGHNQPQHF,TGCAGCGTTGTATCGGGACACAATCAGCCCCAGCATTTT
TRBV12-3/TRBV12-4,TRBD1,few,TRBJ2-5,CASSLYRDRETQYF,TGTGCCAGCAGTCTCTACCGGGACAGAGAGACCCAGTACTTC
TRBV7-9,.,.,TRBJ2-5,CASSFYSRAQETQYF,TGTGCCAGCAGCTTTTACTCGCGGGCACAAGAGACCCAGTACTTC
TRBV5-1,.,.,TRBJ1-1,CASSFDGQNTEAFF,TGCGCCAGCAGCTTCGACGGTCAGAACACTGAAGCTTTCTTT
TRBV5-1,.,.,TRBJ2-7,CASSSPAPDAYEQYF,TGCGCCAGCAGCTCCCCAGCACCAGACGCCTACGAGCAGTACTTC
TRBV29-1,.,.,TRBJ2-1,CSVSIALNEQFF,TGCAGCGTTTCGATTGCCCTCAATGAGCAGTTCTTC
TRBV28,.,few,TRBJ2-6,CASRPEGAGANVLTF,TGTGCCAGCAGGCCGGAGGGGGCTGGGGCCAACGTCCTGACTTTC
TRBV25-1,.,few,TRBJ1-3,CASSAQSSGNTIYF,TGTGCCAGCAGTGCACAGAGCTCTGGAAACACCATATATTTT
TRBV29-1,TRBD1,.,TRBJ2-7,CSVESLGQPYEQYF,TGCAGCGTTGAGTCCCTGGGACAGCCCTACGAGCAGTACTTC
TRBV20-1,TRBD1,.,TRBJ2-2,CSAPGQGVGELFF,TGCAGTGCTCCGGGACAGGGCGTCGGGGAGCTGTTTTTT
TRBV10-3,TRBD2,few,TRBJ2-5,CAISGALGTSEETQYF,TGTGCCATCAGTGGGGCCCTTGGGACTAGTGAAGAGACCCAGTACTTC
TRBV7-9,.,.,TRBJ1-4,CASSADRNSEKLFF,TGTGCCAGCAGCGCAGACAGGAATAGTGAAAAACTGTTTTTT
TRBV14,.,.,TRBJ1-2,CASNKIISYGYTF,TGTGCCAGCAACAAGATCATTAGCTATGGCTACACCTTC
TRBV15,TRBD2,.,TRBJ2-1,CATSRASSGIVSYNEQFF,TGTGCCACCAGCAGAGCTTCTAGCGGGATTGTGAGTTACAATGAGCAGTTCTTC
TRBV28,TRBD2,.,TRBJ2-1,CASSLPGTSAHNEQFF,TGTGCCAGCAGTTTACCAGGGACTAGCGCCCACAATGAGCAGTTCTTC
TRBV7-2,.,few,TRBJ1-2,CASSQVLHTF,TGTGCCAGCAGTCAAGTCCTCCACACCTTC
TRBV7-2,TRBD1,.,TRBJ1-5,CASSFTGTGGGQPQHF,TGTGCCAGCAGCTTCACCGGGACAGGGGGAGGACAGCCCCAGCATTTT
TRBV7-9,TRBD2,.,TRBJ2-3,CASSLTSGSPDTQYF,TGTGCCAGCAGCTTGACTAGCGGGAGTCCAGATACGCAGTATTTT
TRBV12-3/TRBV12-4,TRBD1,.,TRBJ2-7,CASSVGQGTDEQYF,TGTGCCAGCAGTGTAGGACAGGGGACGGACGAGCAGTACTTC
TRBV28,TRBD2,few,TRBJ2-5,CASSDSGRQETQYF,TGTGCCAGCAGTGATAGCGGGAGACAAGAGACCCAGTACTTC
TRBV4-3,.,few,TRBJ2-1,CASSQDPASASSYNEQFF,TGCGCCAGCAGCCAAGATCCCGCTAGCGCCAGCTCCTACAATGAGCAGTTCTTC
TRBV11-2,.,.,TRBJ2-2,CASSSHGVNTGELFF,TGTGCCAGCAGCTCCCACGGAGTTAACACCGGGGAGCTGTTTTTT
TRBV7-2,TRBD2,.,TRBJ2-3,CASSPRRESTDTQYF,TGTGCCAGCAGCCCAAGGCGGGAGAGCACAGATACGCAGTATTTT
TRBV12-3/TRBV12-4,.,.,TRBJ2-1,CASSRESGSYNEQFF,TGTGCCAGCAGCCGGGAGTCTGGGTCCTACAATGAGCAGTTCTTC
TRBV12-3/TRBV12-4,.,.,TRBJ1-2,CASTPGVGGYGYTF,TGTGCCAGCACGCCAGGGGTTGGTGGCTATGGCTACACCTTC
TRBV4-3,TRBD2,few,TRBJ2-5,CASSQEVPSGTHLYF,TGCGCCAGCAGCCAAGAGGTTCCTAGCGGGACTCATCTGTACTTC
TRBV4-2,.,few,TRBJ1-5,CASSQGFSNQPQHF,TGTGCCAGCAGCCAAGGATTTTCCAATCAGCCCCAGCATTTT
TRBV7-2,.,few,TRBJ2-2,CASRRTLTGELFF,TGTGCCAGCAGGCGGACCCTCACCGGGGAGCTGTTTTTT
TRBV4-2,.,.,TRBJ1-1,CASSQEGSPSWNTEAFF,TGTGCCAGCAGCCAAGAGGGGAGCCCGTCATGGAACACTGAAGCTTTCTTT
TRBV28,.,.,TRBJ2-7,CASSFMDSRRYEQYF,TGTGCCAGCAGTTTCATGGATTCGCGGCGTTACGAGCAGTACTTC
TRBV20-1,.,once,TRBJ2-6,CSAGSASGANVLTF,TGCAGTGCTGGTTCAGCCTCTGGGGCCAACGTCCTGACTTTC
TRBV20-1,TRBD1,.,TRBJ2-3,CSATTGDSTDTQYF,TGCAGTGCCACAACAGGGGATAGCACAGATACGCAGTATTTT
TRBV24-1,.,once,TRBJ2-3,CATSFSDTQYF,TGTGCCACCTCCTTCTCGGATACGCAGTATTTT
TRBV20-1,TRBD2,.,TRBJ2-3,CSARQLPGLGTDTQYF,TGCAGTGCTAGACAACTGCCGGGACTAGGAACAGATACGCAGTATTTT
TRBV20-1,.,.,TRBJ2-7,CSALRDEQYF,TGCAGCGCCTTGAGGGACGAGCAGTACTTC
TRBV10-3,.,.,TRBJ2-3,CAIRAGQRLSTDTQYF,TGTGCCATCAGAGCGGGACAGCGTCTGAGCACAGATACGCAGTATTTT
TRBV10-3,TRBD1,.,TRBJ1-5,CAISSGQGNQPQHF,TGTGCCATCAGTTCAGGACAGGGTAATCAGCCCCAGCATTTT
TRBV6-2/TRBV6-3,.,few,TRBJ2-1,CASSNSRNEQFF,TGTGCCAGCAGTAACTCGCGGAATGAGCAGTTCTTC